This T cell receptor (beta chain) was sequenced for a study of cytomegalovirus exposure and HLA in healthy donors. Study-level findings and limits: The authors later found TCR association rates varying by HLA locus, with DRB1 most and HLA-C fewest.

13 Jbeta primers and 60 Vbeta primers were used for the PCR. Clones were read by immunoSEQ multiplex PCR, and TCRdb kept only the in-frame ones, dropping some. The sample gives approximately 150,000 clones, 75% of which show up once; around 4.6% is in the top ten. This CDR3 spans 14 amino acids. The V gene's germline CDR1 is SGHRS and CDR2 YFSETQ. The ends lost 3 bases at V and 5 bases at J; junction bases unmatched: 5. This clone has just a few counts. As yet, its antigen is unknown. This clonotype was sampled from a male donor in good health and CMV-seronegative. This chain links TRBV5-1 with TRBJ2-5; TRBD2 aligns across 9 bases. Input material: PBMCs. In DNA, the CDR3 is TGCGCCAGCAGCTCGGGACTAGCTAGGGAGACCCAGTACTTC. It codes for CASSSGLARETQYF.